Each of the 30 T cell receptor beta chains below was sequenced from the same sample in a study of human T cells and chemical hapten exposure. MiXCR was run by TCRdb on the RACE reads, yielding one entry per CDR3 protein. The sample has 80,000 to 95,000 distinct CDR3 sequences; around 10% are singletons. The time point was: patch test 1, 2 weeks after DPC sensitization. Treatment specified: therapeutic diphenylcyclopropenone sensitization with weekly scalp DPC. The starting material was whole blood, obtained in connection with sensitization to the hapten diphenylcyclopropenone (DPC). These receptor sequences come from a woman between 50 and 59 years old with alopecia areata. Some clones in this sample may be carry-over from other donors' samples.

A few counts support this clonotype. The rearrangement links TRBV4-1 to TRBJ1-4; D is perhaps TRBD1 (5 bases). This CDR3 has 19 amino acids. The V end lost 4 bases, the J end lost 0 bases, and 21 bases lay between the germline ends. CDR1 and CDR2 from the germline V gene are MGHRA and YSYEKL. The CDR3 loop reads CASSRTSGGGFTTNEKLFF. The DNA for the CDR3 is TGCGCCAGCAGCCGAACGAGCGGGGGTGGGTTCACAACTAATGAAAAACTGTTTTTT.

The genes are TRBV12-3 or TRBV12-4 and TRBJ1-3; no reliable D call. This CDR3 is 11 amino acids long. Trimming took off 7 bases at V and 6 bases at J, with 7 bases between the two ends. This chain's CDR3 is CASKLLNTIYF. The CDR3 DNA is TGTGCCAGCAAGCTCCTAAACACCATATATTTT.

V usage is TRBV11-2 and J usage is TRBJ2-7; D uncertain. Germline lookup yields CDR1 SGHAT and CDR2 FQNNGV. This CDR3 has 13 amino acids. Trimming took 3 bases from V and 0 from J, leaving 6 bases between them. CDR3 region: CASSLGNSYEQYF. The CDR3 DNA reads TGTGCCAGCAGCTTGGGCAACTCCTACGAGCAGTACTTC.

This clonotype was picked up many times. The V and J genes are TRBV6-2 or TRBV6-3 and TRBJ2-7; D gene unclear. The length of the CDR3 is 13 residues. Germline CDR1 reads MNHEY; CDR2 reads SVGEGT. The ends were cut back, 5 bases at V and 6 bases at J, with 14 bases in the middle. This CDR3 is CASSISPYVEQYF. The CDR3, as DNA: TGTGCCAGCAGTATATCCCCCTACGTCGAGCAGTACTTC.

The chain combines TRBV18 with TRBJ2-1; 7 nucleotides match TRBD1. Germline V gene data show CDR1 as KGHSH and CDR2 as LQKENI. The CDR3 loop spans 14 amino acids. Trimming at V came to 3 bases and at J to 4 bases, leaving 3 bases not matched to a gene. CDR3 sequence: CASSPGTEYNEQFF. The CDR3 DNA is TGTGCCAGCTCACCCGGGACAGAGTACAATGAGCAGTTCTTC.

This clonotype was counted a few times. The rearrangement joins TRBV7-9 to TRBJ2-2; the D gene is possibly TRBD2 (5 bases). Germline loops: CDR1 SEHNR, CDR2 FQNEAQ (reference sequence). Trimming removed 0 bases at V and 3 bases at J, with 17 bases between. The CDR3 length is 18 residues. DNA for the CDR3: TGTGCCAGCAGCTTAGCGAGAGGCCTCGAGAGGGACACCGGGGAGCTGTTTTTT. This codes for CASSLARGLERDTGELFF.

The V call is TRBV29-1, the J call TRBJ2-1; the match to TRBD2 covers 13 bases. J was trimmed by 9 bases and V by 6 bases; bases with no gene match: 8. Germline V gene lookup returns CDR1 SQVTM and CDR2 ANQGSEA. The CDR3 has 14 amino acids. CDR3 nucleotide sequence: TGCAGCGTGGCCGGACTAGCGGGAGTTTTTGAGCAGTTCTTC. Translation: CSVAGLAGVFEQFF.

In its sample, this clonotype was seen a few times. This chain uses TRBV5-4 with TRBJ2-1, with D possibly called TRBD1 or TRBD2 (5 bases each). The CDR3 loop spans 15 amino acids. Trimming pared 2 bases from V and 3 bases from J, leaving 12 bases between. In germline, CDR1 is SGHNT, CDR2 YYREEE (reference sequence). Here the CDR3 reads CASSFGGPSYNEQFF. The CDR3, as DNA: TGTGCCAGCAGCTTTGGGGGTCCCAGCTACAATGAGCAGTTCTTC. The whole variable domain, remainder taken from reference TRBV5-4 and TRBJ2-1, is ETGVTQSPTHLIKTRGQQVTLRCSSQSGHNTVSWYQQALGQGPQFIFQYYREEENGRGNFPPRFSGLQFPNYSSELNVNALELDDSALYLCASSFGGPSYNEQFFGPGTRLTVL.

About this clonotype itself: A read error may be the cause here, since a much bigger clone is one base away. The chain carries TRBV12-3 or TRBV12-4 and TRBJ1-2; 8 nucleotides line up with TRBD1. This CDR3 spans 17 amino acids. The DNA of the CDR3 is TGTACCAGTCATCAGGGGGCCCCTTTCAGGGGCCACTATGGCTACACCTTC. Its translation: CTSHQGAPFRGHYGYTF.

The chain combines TRBV3-1 with TRBJ2-1; tentative D call: TRBD2 (7 bases). CDR1 is LGHDT and CDR2 is YNNKEL in the germline V gene (reference sequence). The ends were cut back, 4 bases at V and 6 bases at J, with 31 bases in the middle. This CDR3 has 20 amino acids. CDR3: CASSPRAARGPSNRGNEQFF. DNA of the CDR3: TGTGCCAGCAGCCCCCGGGCGGCGCGGGGGCCCTCCAACCGGGGCAATGAGCAGTTCTTC.

Note on this clonotype: Since a much larger clone is just one base distant, this may be a read error. J is TRBJ2-1 and V is TRBV16, with 7 bases fitting TRBD1. The CDR3 is made up of 14 amino acids. The germline gives CDR1 KGHSY, CDR2 FQNENV. CDR3 nucleotide sequence: TGTGCCATCAGCCAATCGGGGACAGACAATGAGCAGTTCTTC. Translation: CAISQSGTDNEQFF.

This clonotype was detected many times. The chain uses TRBV7-8 and TRBJ2-7; 12 bases line up with TRBD2. The length of the CDR3 is 16 residues. Germline assignment: CDR1 SGHVS and CDR2 FQNEAQ. V was clipped by 3 bases and J by 2 bases; unmatched bases: 5. CDR3 region: CASSFRLAGGPYEQYF. CDR3 sequence (DNA): TGTGCCAGCAGCTTCAGGCTAGCGGGAGGGCCCTACGAGCAGTACTTC.

This clonotype has at least ten counts. Here the CDR3 DNA reads TGTGCCAGCAGCAACACAGCGGTTTCCTACAATGAGCAGTTCTTC. Residues: CASSNTAVSYNEQFF. The J gene is TRBJ2-1, the V gene TRBV2; weak D call: TRBD2 (5 bases). V was trimmed by 6 bases and J by 1 base, leaving 13 bases between them. The CDR3 length is 15 residues. Germline CDR1 reads SNHLY; CDR2 reads FYNNEI.

The chain links TRBV5-1 to TRBJ2-3, with 8 bases fitting TRBD1. Germline V gives CDR1 SGHRS, CDR2 YFSETQ. The V segment lost 0 bases and the J segment 0 bases; nucleotides outside the gene matches: 3. This CDR3 has 16 residues. The CDR3 DNA is TGCGCCAGCAGCTTGGGGACAGGGCCTAGCACAGATACGCAGTATTTT. This sequence encodes CASSLGTGPSTDTQYF.

V is TRBV7-2 and J is TRBJ1-1; maybe TRBD1 (5 bases). CDR3 length equals 14 residues. Trimming removed 2 bases at V and 2 bases at J, with 9 bases between. Germline CDR1 and CDR2: SGHTA and FQGNSA. The chain's CDR3 is CASSLLRTNTEAFF. CDR3 in DNA: TGTGCCAGCAGCTTACTAAGGACAAACACTGAAGCTTTCTTT.

CDR3 in DNA: TGTGCCAGCAGCAATCGACAGGGACCCGAATCACCCCTCCACTTT. Translation: CASSNRQGPESPLHF. J is TRBJ1-6 and V is TRBV12-3 or TRBV12-4; TRBD1 agrees at 7 bases. V was pared by 6 bases and J by 10 bases, with 12 bases of the junction left unmatched. CDR3 length equals 15 residues.

This clonotype has a count of ten or more. The chain joins TRBV10-3 to TRBJ1-4, with D possibly matching TRBD1 (5 bases). The CDR3 has 13 amino acids. V was shortened by 6 bases and J by 7 bases, with 12 bases between the two germline ends. The germline gives CDR1 ENHRY, CDR2 SYGVKD. The chain's CDR3 is CAISLTVGEKLFF. The DNA for the CDR3 is TGTGCCATCAGCCTGACAGTAGGTGAAAAACTGTTTTTT.

This clonotype was counted between two and nine times. This chain uses TRBV28 with TRBJ1-2; perhaps TRBD1 as D (6 bases). This CDR3 has 15 residues. Germline lookup yields CDR1 MDHEN and CDR2 SYDVKM. The ends were cut back, 2 bases at V and 7 bases at J, with 17 bases in the middle. The CDR3 spells CASSLSGRDISGYTF. The CDR3 coding sequence is TGTGCCAGCAGTTTAAGCGGCAGGGACATCTCTGGCTACACCTTC.

The CDR3, as DNA: TGTGCCAGCAGCTACCTATTATCCTACGAGCAGTACTTC. Translating it yields CASSYLLSYEQYF. The V and J genes are TRBV28 and TRBJ2-7; D is unresolved. V was cut by 6 bases and J by 1 base, with 10 bases left in between. The CDR3 consists of 13 residues. Germline V gene data show CDR1 as MDHEN and CDR2 as SYDVKM.

This clonotype occurred many times. The genes are TRBV11-2 and TRBJ1-1; D is undetermined. Germline V CDR1 and CDR2: SGHAT, FQNNGV. Trimming left V 2 bases short and J 0 bases short, with 4 bases between. The CDR3 length is 13 residues. The CDR3 is CASSLRLNTEAFF. DNA for the CDR3: TGTGCCAGCAGCTTACGACTGAACACTGAAGCTTTCTTT.

There are many counts of this clonotype. The V and J genes are TRBV7-3 and TRBJ2-1; 7 bases are shared with TRBD1. The ends lost 8 bases at V and 0 bases at J; junction bases unmatched: 7. This CDR3 is built from 15 residues. CDR1 is SGHTA, CDR2 FQGTGA, per germline. In DNA, the CDR3 is TGTGCCAGCTCGCGGGCAGGGGGCTCCTACAATGAGCAGTTCTTC. Protein product: CASSRAGGSYNEQFF.

This clonotype has at least ten counts. This chain uses TRBV3-1 with TRBJ1-4; no firm D call. CDR3 length equals 14 residues. CDR1 and CDR2 (germline): LGHDT, YNNKEL (reference sequence). V was trimmed by 1 base and J by 8 bases, leaving 11 bases between them. In nucleotides, the CDR3 is TGTGCCAGCAGCCAAGGGGGAAGCGACGAAAAACTGTTTTTT. The encoded protein is CASSQGGSDEKLFF.

As regards this clonotype: An end of the junction does not agree with germline; a read error may underlie this. V and J are TRBV27 and TRBJ2-5; a possible D gene is TRBD2 (5 bases). CDR3 length: 14 residues. In germline, CDR1 is MNHEY, CDR2 SMNVEV (reference sequence). The CDR3 sequence is CPSSYGVGVETQYF. The DNA of the CDR3 is TGTCCCAGCAGTTACGGGGTCGGAGTAGAGACCCAGTACTTC.

This clonotype occurred a few times. The chain joins TRBV19 to TRBJ2-4; 7 nucleotides agree with TRBD2. The CDR3 has 15 amino acids. The germline CDR1 and CDR2 sequences are LNHDA and SQIVND (reference sequence). The V and J ends lost 5 bases and 8 bases, in that order; junction bases with no gene match: 12. CDR3 residues: CASSSLAEPGDIQYF. DNA for the CDR3: TGTGCCAGTAGTTCCCTAGCGGAACCCGGAGACATTCAGTACTTC.

The CDR3 here is CASSLGNRGVSPLHF. CDR3 bases: TGTGCCAGCAGCTTAGGAAACAGGGGGGTTTCACCCCTCCACTTT. The J gene is TRBJ1-6, the V gene TRBV7-9; 8 bases align to TRBD1. The CDR3 has 15 residues. From germline, CDR1 is SEHNR and CDR2 FQNEAQ (reference sequence). Trimming at V came to 1 base and at J to 9 bases, leaving 5 bases not matched to a gene.

There are many counts of this clonotype. J is TRBJ2-7 and V is TRBV10-3; D may match TRBD1 or TRBD2 (6 bases each). This CDR3 has 14 amino acids. CDR1 is ENHRY, CDR2 SYGVKD, per germline. V shed 3 bases and J shed 5 bases, with 14 bases lying between them. This CDR3 reads CAISEAQGGHEQYF. CDR3 bases: TGTGCCATCAGTGAAGCACAGGGAGGCCACGAGCAGTACTTC.

The gene calls are TRBV28 and TRBJ2-7, with TRBD2 matching over 7 bases. This CDR3 spans 15 amino acids. Germline V gene sequence: CDR1 MDHEN, CDR2 SYDVKM. V dropped 3 bases and J dropped 2; count of bases not matched to a gene: 7. The CDR3 coding sequence is TGTGCCAGCAGTTTTTTAGCGGGCGTAACCTACGAGCAGTACTTC. The encoded protein is CASSFLAGVTYEQYF.

This clonotype has ten or more counts. V usage is TRBV12-3 or TRBV12-4 and J usage is TRBJ2-1, with D possibly matching TRBD1 (5 bases). The length of the CDR3 is 14 residues. Trimming stripped 5 bases from V and 5 bases from J, with 13 bases between. The DNA of the CDR3 is TGTGCCAGCAGTCCGCGACAGATTAACAATGAGCAGTTCTTC. Translated: CASSPRQINNEQFF.

This clonotype was recorded a few times. DNA of the CDR3: TGTGCCAGCAGTTTTACCCTACAGGGAAGGGTCACTGAAGCTTTCTTT. It codes for CASSFTLQGRVTEAFF. The rearrangement joins TRBV28 to TRBJ1-1; tentative D call: TRBD1 (6 bases). Trimming cost V 3 bases and J 4 bases, with 18 bases left between them. The CDR3 runs to 16 residues. The germline V gene has CDR1 MDHEN and CDR2 SYDVKM.

This clonotype was recorded a few times. The chain carries TRBV6-2 or TRBV6-3 and TRBJ2-5, with 12 bases lining up with TRBD2. J was trimmed by 2 bases and V by 4 bases; bases with no gene match: 11. CDR3 length: 18 residues. Germline V gives CDR1 MNHEY, CDR2 SVGEGT. CDR3 nucleotide sequence: TGTGCCAGCAGTTCCGGCTTGACTAGCGGGGGACCTCAAGAGACCCAGTACTTC. Translation gives CASSSGLTSGGPQETQYF.